The 19 T cell receptor beta chains below were found in one sample sequenced in a study of a mutant IDH1 vaccine in newly diagnosed glioma (dated by TCRdb to the early 2020s). Libraries were constructed by the immunoSEQ multiplex PCR assay. TCRdb provides this immuneACCESS table in a form limited to in-frame rearrangements. Some clones are lacking; in checked studies, under half of them reflect an unresolved V gene, and why the rest are absent is not known. Across this sample there are tens of thousands of clones, with approximately 89% seen only once. The ten top clones hold 9.2% of the sample. In light of the paper, this sample's time point label describes: baseline, week 1 (first vaccination visit). The treatment or condition label corresponds to: pre-vaccination baseline after standard-of-care therapy. The material sequenced was PBMCs, taken from a glioma patient treated with radiotherapy, temozolomide or both. Receptors originate from a man aged 25-45 years with glioma.

This chain connects TRBV18 to TRBJ1-2; 10 bases fit TRBD1. Looked up from germline, CDR1 is KGHSH and CDR2 is LQKENI. This CDR3 has 14 amino acids. With V trimmed by 3 bases and J by 8 bases, 6 bases remained unmatched. CDR3 coding DNA: TGTGCCAGCTCACCCGGGACAGGGGTGGTAGGCTACACCTTC. As protein: CASSPGTGVVGYTF.

The rearrangement links TRBV7-9 to TRBJ2-1, with 14 bases fitting TRBD2. Germline V lookup: CDR1 SEHNR, CDR2 FQNEAQ (reference sequence). V was clipped by 3 bases and J by 9 bases; unmatched bases: 4. This CDR3 is 15 amino acids long. The CDR3 sequence: CASSLGLAGVAEQFF. The DNA of the CDR3 is TGTGCCAGCAGCTTGGGACTAGCGGGAGTAGCTGAGCAGTTCTTC.

V and J are TRBV5-1 and TRBJ2-7; TRBD2 agrees at 14 bases. The CDR3 spans 14 residues. The trim removed 6 bases at V and 5 bases at J, leaving 4 bases unmatched. Germline values: CDR1 SGHRS, CDR2 YFSETQ. The CDR3 here is CASTSTSGRDEQYF. CDR3 DNA sequence: TGCGCCAGCACCTCGACTAGCGGGAGGGACGAGCAGTACTTC. Using reference TRBV5-1 and TRBJ2-7 for the parts outside the CDR3, the full variable domain is KAGVTQTPRYLIKTRGQQVTLSCSPISGHRSVSWYQQTPGQGLQFLFEYFSETQRNKGNFPGRFSGRQFSNSRSEMNVSTLELGDSALYLCASTSTSGRDEQYFGPGTRLTVT.

The V gene is TRBV5-4, the J gene TRBJ2-2, with D perhaps TRBD2 (5 bases). CDR3 length equals 15 residues. Trimming took 4 bases from V and 4 from J, leaving 14 bases between them. The germline gives CDR1 SGHNT, CDR2 YYREEE (reference sequence). The CDR3 bases are TGTGCCAGCAGCCGGAAACTAGTTCGCACCGGGGAGCTGTTTTTT. This encodes CASSRKLVRTGELFF. Together with reference TRBV5-4 and TRBJ2-2, the CDR3 gives the full variable domain: ETGVTQSPTHLIKTRGQQVTLRCSSQSGHNTVSWYQQALGQGPQFIFQYYREEENGRGNFPPRFSGLQFPNYSSELNVNALELDDSALYLCASSRKLVRTGELFFGEGSRLTVL.

The genes are TRBV30 and TRBJ2-7; no reliable D call. V dropped 8 bases and J dropped 5 bases, with 19 bases sitting between them. Germline loops: CDR1 GTSNPN, CDR2 SVGIG (reference sequence). CDR3 size: 13 residues. The CDR3 protein is CAGTRITNHEQYF. CDR3 coding DNA: TGTGCCGGAACCCGGATCACGAACCACGAGCAGTACTTC.

This chain uses TRBV5-1 with TRBJ2-7; 14 bases agree with TRBD2. Germline V gives CDR1 SGHRS, CDR2 YFSETQ. The V gene end was trimmed by 0 bases and the J gene end by 7 bases; junction bases not matched to a gene: 6. The CDR3 covers 16 residues. The DNA for the CDR3 is TGCGCCAGCAGCTTGGGACTAGCGGGAGGGCGACGGGAGCAGTACTTC. It yields the protein CASSLGLAGGRREQYF. The whole variable domain, filled in from reference TRBV5-1 and TRBJ2-7, reads KAGVTQTPRYLIKTRGQQVTLSCSPISGHRSVSWYQQTPGQGLQFLFEYFSETQRNKGNFPGRFSGRQFSNSRSEMNVSTLELGDSALYLCASSLGLAGGRREQYFGPGTRLTVT.

This rearrangement joins TRBV7-7 to TRBJ2-2; D is unresolved. Trimming shortened V by 6 bases and J by 0 bases, and 8 bases separated the two germline ends. The CDR3 contains 14 residues. Germline V CDR1 and CDR2: SSHAT, FNYEAQ (reference sequence). The CDR3 bases are TGTGCCAGCAGTCGAAGTACGAACACCGGGGAGCTGTTTTTT. Translated: CASSRSTNTGELFF.

The chain has TRBV4-2 and TRBJ2-7; 7 bases align to TRBD2. The CDR3 has 16 residues. Germline loops: CDR1 LGHNA, CDR2 YNFKEQ. J was trimmed by 5 bases and V by 1 base; bases with no gene match: 11. The CDR3 protein is CASSQGVGGERNEQYF. CDR3 in DNA: TGTGCCAGCAGCCAAGGAGTGGGAGGGGAGAGAAACGAGCAGTACTTC.

This chain joins TRBV6-5 and TRBJ2-7; tentatively, D is TRBD1 (5 bases). Trimming took 5 bases from V and 3 from J, leaving 17 bases between them. The CDR3 sequence is 15 residues long. CDR1 is MNHEY, CDR2 SVGAGI, per germline. CDR3 residues: CASSRQQGSGYEQYF. In DNA, the CDR3 is TGTGCCAGCAGTCGACAGCAAGGGTCGGGCTACGAGCAGTACTTC.

The rearrangement links TRBV27 to TRBJ1-4; the D is unclear. Trimming left V 6 bases short and J 7 bases short, with 12 bases between. Germline V gene sequence: CDR1 MNHEY, CDR2 SMNVEV (reference sequence). There are 13 residues in the CDR3. The CDR3 sequence: CASSWTKTEKLFF. Here the CDR3 DNA reads TGTGCCAGCAGCTGGACCAAGACTGAAAAACTGTTTTTT.

V gene TRBV6-1 combines with J gene TRBJ1-3; D uncertain. There are 14 residues in the CDR3. Germline-derived CDR1 and CDR2 are MNHNS and SASEGT. With 7 bases removed from V and 0 bases from J, the gap between germline ends came to 10 bases. CDR3 sequence reads: CASTRPSSGNTIYF. For the CDR3, the DNA is TGTGCCAGCACCAGGCCATCCTCTGGAAACACCATATATTTT.

The V gene is TRBV7-9, the J gene TRBJ2-3, with TRBD1 as a possible D gene (7 bases). The CDR3 is 17 amino acids. Germline-derived CDR1 and CDR2 are SEHNR and FQNEAQ (reference sequence). V was trimmed by 5 bases and J by 1 base, leaving 19 bases between them. The CDR3 coding sequence is TGTGCCAGCAGCCTGCGGGGCAGGGGGACGGGCACAGATACGCAGTATTTT. Its protein is CASSLRGRGTGTDTQYF.

The J gene is TRBJ1-1, the V gene TRBV5-6; no reliable D call. Between the trimmed V and J ends, which lost 0 bases and 1 base, there was a span of 10 bases. The CDR3 sequence is 15 residues long. Germline values: CDR1 SGHDT, CDR2 YYEEEE. CDR3 protein: CASSLVFEGNTEAFF. The CDR3, as DNA: TGTGCCAGCAGCTTGGTATTCGAGGGGAACACTGAAGCTTTCTTT.

J is TRBJ2-5 and V is TRBV18, with TRBD2 identical over 9 bases. Trimming cost V 3 bases and J 2 bases; bases outside gene matches: 16. Germline CDR1 KGHSH, CDR2 LQKENI. This CDR3 spans 19 amino acids. CDR3 sequence (DNA): TGTGCCAGCTCACCCCGGATCACAGGACAACTAGCGGGTCAAGAGACCCAGTACTTC. This encodes CASSPRITGQLAGQETQYF.

The chain couples TRBV2 to TRBJ1-5, with unresolved D. V lost 5 bases, J lost 9 bases, and 17 bases lay in between. Germline values: CDR1 SNHLY, CDR2 FYNNEI. This CDR3 has 14 amino acids. CDR3 DNA: TGTGCCAGCAGTAGTGACACCTTTGCTAGGCCCCAGCATTTT. Translated: CASSSDTFARPQHF.

The gene calls are TRBV4-1 and TRBJ2-5; 10 bases line up with TRBD2. Germline V gene data show CDR1 as MGHRA and CDR2 as YSYEKL. The junction had 16 bases not matched to a gene; V was cut back by 4 bases and J by 5 bases. This CDR3 has 18 residues. The CDR3 sequence: CASSPEGSLAGVRETQYF. CDR3 bases: TGCGCCAGCAGCCCGGAAGGGTCGCTAGCGGGAGTCAGGGAGACCCAGTACTTC.

The chain uses TRBV6-6 and TRBJ1-1; 7 nucleotides agree with TRBD1. J was trimmed by 1 base and V by 5 bases; bases with no gene match: 7. CDR1 is MNHNY, CDR2 SVGAGI, per germline (reference sequence). This CDR3 is built from 15 residues. Here the CDR3 DNA reads TGTGCCAGCAGTGCACAACAGGGGTGGAACACTGAAGCTTTCTTT. Translation gives CASSAQQGWNTEAFF.

This clone appeared a single time. This chain connects TRBV29-1 to TRBJ2-7; D is tentatively TRBD1 or TRBD2 (5 bases each). The CDR3 spans 13 residues. Germline values: CDR1 SQVTM, CDR2 ANQGSEA. Trimming removed 6 bases at V and 0 bases at J, with 12 bases between. CDR3 protein: CSVKGRISYEQYF. The CDR3 region has the DNA TGCAGCGTAAAGGGACGGATCTCCTACGAGCAGTACTTC.

This chain links TRBV4-1 with TRBJ1-1, with 7 bases aligning to TRBD1. CDR1 is MGHRA, CDR2 YSYEKL, per germline. The trim removed 1 base at V and 3 bases at J, leaving 14 bases unmatched. The CDR3 spans 18 residues. CDR3 sequence reads: CASSQGRAGGSIYTEAFF. In DNA, the CDR3 is TGCGCCAGCAGCCAAGGAAGGGCAGGGGGATCAATTTACACTGAAGCTTTCTTT.